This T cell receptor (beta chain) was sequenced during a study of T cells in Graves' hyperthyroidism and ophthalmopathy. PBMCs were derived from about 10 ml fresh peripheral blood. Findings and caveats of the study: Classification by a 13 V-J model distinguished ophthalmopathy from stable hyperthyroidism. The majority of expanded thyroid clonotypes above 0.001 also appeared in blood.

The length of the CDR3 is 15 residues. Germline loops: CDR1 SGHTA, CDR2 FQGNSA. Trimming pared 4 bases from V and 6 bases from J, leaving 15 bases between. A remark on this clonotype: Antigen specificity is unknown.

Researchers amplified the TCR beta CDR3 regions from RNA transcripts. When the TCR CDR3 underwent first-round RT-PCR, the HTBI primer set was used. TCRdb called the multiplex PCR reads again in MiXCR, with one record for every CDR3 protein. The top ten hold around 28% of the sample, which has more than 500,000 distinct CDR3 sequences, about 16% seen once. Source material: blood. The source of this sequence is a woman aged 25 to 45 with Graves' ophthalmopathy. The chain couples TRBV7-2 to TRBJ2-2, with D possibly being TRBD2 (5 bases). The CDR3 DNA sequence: TGTGCCAGCAGCTATGTTCCAGAGGAGGCCGGGGAGCTGTTTTTT. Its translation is CASSYVPEEAGELFF.